This entry concerns a single TCR beta chain. The antigen is not known. The ends lost 4 bases at V and 4 bases at J; junction bases unmatched: 11. CDR3 length equals 17 residues. Germline CDR1 and CDR2: DFQATT and SNEGSKA (reference sequence). This specimen comes from a study of response to subunit inactivated influenza vaccine. Study results and limitations: T cells newly recruited by each seasonal influenza vaccination are few, the authors suggested.

TCRdb re-analysed the RT-PCR reads in MiXCR, keeping a single row per CDR3 protein. The table includes hundreds of thousands of distinct CDR3 sequences, approximately 15% detected once. This sequence joins TRBV20-1 and TRBJ2-1; 12 bases are a match to TRBD2. Sequencing used PBMCs from blood, obtained around two weeks before vaccination. The receptor comes from a man in his fifties who received an inactivated influenza vaccine. CDR3 residues: CSANSPRTSGIYNEQFF. CDR3 nucleotide sequence: TGCAGTGCTAATTCCCCCCGGACTAGCGGGATATACAATGAGCAGTTCTTC.